This T cell receptor (beta chain) was found in a study of molecular identifiers for immune sequencing clone quantification. Every naive CD8 library was made from between about 17,000 and 1,100,000 sorted cells with 10%, 30% or 50% RNA. The CDR3 runs 19 residues. Germline loops: CDR1 SGHVS, CDR2 FNYEAQ. The ends were cut back, 5 bases at V and 0 bases at J, with 24 bases in the middle. Previously published methods and listed TCR primers were used for the bulk TCR libraries. TCRdb reprocessed the PCR reads via MiXCR and lists one record per CDR3 protein. The data show 300,000 to 350,000 distinct CDR3 sequences, over 20% seen once. As for this clonotype: What it recognizes is unknown.

Overall study findings and caveats: Clones of above 20 RNA copies carried over 99% of effector molecules; in naive cells they carried under 1%. Barcodes shared by identical TCR molecules could lead to underestimated sizes of highly expanded clones.

This sequence originates from a human donor in good health. Some libraries in this study had Jurkat cell RNA spiked in. The specimen was naive CD8+ T cells from blood, with Jurkat cell RNA spiked in. Subset denoted: FACS-sorted CD8+CD4-CCR7+CD45RA+ naive T cells. This chain joins TRBV7-6 and TRBJ2-3; weak D call: TRBD2 (6 bases). The CDR3 loop is CASSIQRDGGDRSTDTQYF. The CDR3 DNA reads TGTGCCAGCAGCATCCAGCGAGACGGAGGGGACCGAAGCACAGATACGCAGTATTTT.